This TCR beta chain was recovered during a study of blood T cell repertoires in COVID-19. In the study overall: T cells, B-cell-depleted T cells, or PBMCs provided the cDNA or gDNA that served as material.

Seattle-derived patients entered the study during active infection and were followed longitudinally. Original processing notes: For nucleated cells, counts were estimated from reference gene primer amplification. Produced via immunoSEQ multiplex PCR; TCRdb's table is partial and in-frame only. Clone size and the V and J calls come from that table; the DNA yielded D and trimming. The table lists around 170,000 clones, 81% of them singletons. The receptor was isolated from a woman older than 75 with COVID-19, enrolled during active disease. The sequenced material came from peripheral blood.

CDR3 protein: CASTSTGSNQPQHF. CDR3 sequence (DNA): TGCGCCAGCACTTCGACAGGGAGCAATCAGCCCCAGCATTTT. The chain combines TRBV10-2 with TRBJ1-5; TRBD1 matches 7 bases. The CDR3 has 14 amino acids. The V gene's germline CDR1 is WSHSY and CDR2 SAAADI. The V segment lost 7 bases and the J segment 1 base; nucleotides outside the gene matches: 4.